Listed below are T cell receptor beta chains from one sample, sequenced in a study of blood T cell repertoires in COVID-19. The data were produced by immunoSEQ multiplex PCR, yet TCRdb's version contains in-frame clones alone and is incomplete. The top ten hold roughly 23% of the sample, which has approximately 72,000 clones, 85% seen once. Sequences were obtained from peripheral blood. The receptor source for this set is a man aged 45-65 years with acute or convalescent COVID-19. Both conserved end residues are trimmed from each CDR3. The size field is filled for only some rows; it gives once, few, many or a size class.

clone size,CDR3 length,V gene,J gene,CDR3 protein
-,12,TRBV2,TRBJ1-3,ASLDRGTGNTIY
-,13,TRBV6-1,TRBJ1-2,ASRLSGGQSYGYT
-,14,TRBV7-8,TRBJ2-4,ASSPLAEGWGNIQY
-,13,TRBV11-2,TRBJ2-1,ASSLAGLVYNEQF
-,12,TRBV5-1,TRBJ2-5,ASSLLGDQETQY
-,12,TRBV27,TRBJ1-6,ASSWDRVNSPLH
-,10,TRBV11-3,TRBJ2-3,ASSPPEGTQY
-,14,TRBV5-1,TRBJ2-2,ASSLFRDTNTGELF
-,13,TRBV9,TRBJ1-4,ASSAEPLLNEKLF
-,13,TRBV5-5,TRBJ2-3,ASSLGAGRIDTQY
-,11,TRBV24-1,TRBJ1-2,ATSDSTAGGYT
-,12,TRBV28,TRBJ1-5,ASSPGHVDQPQH
few,13,TRBV7-6,TRBJ2-2,ASSQGTSGSGELF
-,10,TRBV29-1,TRBJ2-5,SVDRGQETQY
-,14,TRBV2,TRBJ2-3,ASKPLEADYTDTQY
-,12,TRBV27,TRBJ1-6,ASSTNRASSPLH
-,13,TRBV4-1,TRBJ1-2,ASSQAPKAAYGYT
few,15,TRBV5-8,TRBJ2-7,ASSLVTTDRGRYEQY
-,11,TRBV5-1,TRBJ2-5,ASRTGVEETQY
-,13,TRBV5-6,TRBJ2-1,ASSLVRRGIYEQF